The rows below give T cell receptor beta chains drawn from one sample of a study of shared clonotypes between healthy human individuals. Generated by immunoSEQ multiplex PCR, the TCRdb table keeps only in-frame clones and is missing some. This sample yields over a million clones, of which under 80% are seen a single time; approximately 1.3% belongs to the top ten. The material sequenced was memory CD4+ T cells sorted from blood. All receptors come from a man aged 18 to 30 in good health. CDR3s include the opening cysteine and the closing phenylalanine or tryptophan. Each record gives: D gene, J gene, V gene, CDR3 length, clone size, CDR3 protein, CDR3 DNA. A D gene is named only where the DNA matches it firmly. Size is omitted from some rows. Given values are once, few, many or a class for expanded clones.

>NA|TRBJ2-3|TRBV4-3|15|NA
CASSQSYLPGDTQYF
TGCGCCAGCAGCCAATCTTACCTCCCCGGGGATACGCAGTATTTT
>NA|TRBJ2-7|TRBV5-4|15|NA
CASSFPGAGSYEQYF
TGTGCCAGCAGCTTTCCAGGGGCGGGCTCCTACGAGCAGTACTTC
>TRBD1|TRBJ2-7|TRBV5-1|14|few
CASREDRSSYEQYF
TGCGCCAGCAGGGAGGACAGGAGCTCCTACGAGCAGTACTTC
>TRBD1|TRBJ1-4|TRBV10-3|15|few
CAISESGQSSEKLFF
TGTGCCATCAGTGAGTCGGGACAGTCCAGTGAAAAACTGTTTTTT
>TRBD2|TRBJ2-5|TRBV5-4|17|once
CASSLEEGRGRGLTQYF
TGTGCCAGCAGCTTGGAGGAGGGGAGGGGACGCGGGTTGACCCAGTACTTC
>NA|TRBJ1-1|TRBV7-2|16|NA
CASSHGGTREGTEAFF
TGTGCCAGCAGTCACGGGGGGACCAGGGAGGGCACTGAAGCTTTCTTT
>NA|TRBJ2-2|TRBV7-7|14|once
CASSPRTQAGELFF
TGTGCTAGCAGCCCACGGACCCAGGCCGGGGAGCTGTTTTTT
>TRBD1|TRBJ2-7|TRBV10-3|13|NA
CAIRGDSSYEQYF
TGTGCCATCAGGGGGGACAGTTCCTACGAGCAGTACTTC
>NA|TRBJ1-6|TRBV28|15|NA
CASTPRPEGNSPLHF
TGTGCCAGCACTCCCAGGCCCGAGGGGAATTCACCCCTCCACTTT
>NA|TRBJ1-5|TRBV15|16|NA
CATSGTWWASNQPQHF
TGTGCCACCAGCGGGACATGGTGGGCTAGCAATCAGCCCCAGCATTTT
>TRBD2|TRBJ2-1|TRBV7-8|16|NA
CASSLETSGRGREQFF
TGTGCCAGCAGCTTAGAGACTAGCGGGAGAGGGAGGGAGCAGTTCTTC
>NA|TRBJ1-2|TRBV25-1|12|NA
CASRHQAYGYTF
TGTGCCAGCAGACACCAGGCCTATGGCTACACCTTC
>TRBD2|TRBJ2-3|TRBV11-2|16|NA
CASSPLGTSASDTQYF
TGTGCCAGCAGCCCTCTCGGGACTAGCGCCTCAGATACGCAGTATTTT
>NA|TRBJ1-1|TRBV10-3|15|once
CAISDRQGGNTEAFF
TGTGCCATCAGTGATCGGCAGGGAGGGAACACTGAAGCTTTCTTT
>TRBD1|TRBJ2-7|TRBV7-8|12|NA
CASRLDRGEQYF
TGTGCCAGCAGGCTCGACAGGGGCGAGCAGTACTTC
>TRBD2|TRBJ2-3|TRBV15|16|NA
CATSRDGLAGWDTQYF
TGTGCCACCAGCAGAGACGGACTAGCGGGTTGGGATACGCAGTATTTT
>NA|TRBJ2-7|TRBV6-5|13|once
CASSSGTAMKQYF
TGTGCCAGCAGCTCTGGGACTGCTATGAAGCAGTACTTC
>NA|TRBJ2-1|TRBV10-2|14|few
CASSQLENYNEQFF
TGCGCCAGCAGCCAACTAGAGAACTACAATGAGCAGTTCTTC
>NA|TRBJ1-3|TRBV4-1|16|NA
CASSQAGGKSGNTIYF
TGCGCCAGCAGCCAAGCTGGGGGCAAGTCTGGAAACACCATATATTTT
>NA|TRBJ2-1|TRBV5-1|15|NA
CASSSRTESHNEQFF
TGCGCCAGCAGCTCCAGGACTGAGTCACACAATGAGCAGTTCTTC
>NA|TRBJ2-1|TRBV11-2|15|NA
CASSLTGGLRNEQFF
TGTGCCAGCAGCTTAACAGGGGGACTACGCAATGAGCAGTTCTTC
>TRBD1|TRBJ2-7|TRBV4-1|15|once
CASSLDRVSTYEQYF
TGCGCCAGCAGCCTCGACAGGGTATCGACCTACGAGCAGTACTTC
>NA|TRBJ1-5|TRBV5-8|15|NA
CASSWGARNNQPQHF
TGTGCCAGCAGCTGGGGGGCGCGTAACAATCAGCCCCAGCATTTT
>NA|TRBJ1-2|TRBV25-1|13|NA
CASSLWGLGAYTF
TGTGCCAGCAGCCTGTGGGGGCTGGGCGCTTACACCTTC
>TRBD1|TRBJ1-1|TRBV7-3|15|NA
CASSSSGGSDTEAFF
TGTGCCAGCAGCTCATCAGGGGGCTCCGACACTGAAGCTTTCTTT
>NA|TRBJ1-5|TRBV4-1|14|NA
CASSQVGGAEPQHF
TGCGCCAGCAGCCAAGTCGGGGGCGCCGAGCCCCAGCATTTT
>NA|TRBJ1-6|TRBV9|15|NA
CASSVGDSGSSPLHF
TGTGCCAGCAGCGTAGGGGATTCGGGATCTTCACCCCTCCACTTT
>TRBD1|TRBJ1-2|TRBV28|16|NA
CASSPEGQGTSYGYTF
TGTGCCAGCAGTCCAGAAGGACAGGGGACGAGCTATGGCTACACCTTC
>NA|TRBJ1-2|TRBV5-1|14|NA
CASSLDGGGVGYTF
TGCGCCAGCAGCTTGGATGGAGGGGGTGTTGGCTACACCTTC
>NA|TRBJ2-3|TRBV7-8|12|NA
CASSLGIDTQYF
TGTGCCAGCAGCCTTGGGATAGATACGCAGTATTTT
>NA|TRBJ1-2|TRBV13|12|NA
CASSLPLYGYTF
TGTGCCAGCAGCTTGCCCCTCTATGGCTACACCTTC
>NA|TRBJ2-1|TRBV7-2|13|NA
CASSLRGTNEQFF
TGTGCCAGCAGCTTAAGGGGGACCAATGAGCAGTTCTTC
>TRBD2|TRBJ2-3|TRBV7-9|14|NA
CASRRGASTDTQYF
TGTGCCAGCCGGCGGGGGGCAAGCACAGATACGCAGTATTTT
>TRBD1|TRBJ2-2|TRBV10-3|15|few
CAISERDRNTGELFF
TGTGCCATCAGTGAGCGGGACAGGAACACCGGGGAGCTGTTTTTT
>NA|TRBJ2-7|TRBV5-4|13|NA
CASSPGGTYEQYF
TGTGCCAGCAGCCCCGGCGGGACCTACGAGCAGTACTTC
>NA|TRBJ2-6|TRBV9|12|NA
CASSSGANVLTF
TGTGCCAGCAGCTCTGGGGCCAACGTCCTGACTTTC
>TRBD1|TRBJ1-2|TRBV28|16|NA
CASTPRRDRGQSGYTF
TGTGCCAGCACCCCCCGCCGGGACAGGGGGCAGAGTGGCTACACCTTC
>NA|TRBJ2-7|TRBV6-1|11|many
CASTWGYEQYF
TGTGCCAGCACGTGGGGCTACGAGCAGTACTTC
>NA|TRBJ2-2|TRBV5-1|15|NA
CASTLQGGSTGELFF
TGCGCCAGCACCCTACAGGGTGGAAGCACCGGGGAGCTGTTTTTT
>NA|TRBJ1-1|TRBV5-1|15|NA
CASSPRSGPRTEAFF
TGCGCCAGCAGTCCACGGTCGGGTCCGAGAACTGAAGCTTTCTTT
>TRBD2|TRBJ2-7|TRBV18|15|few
CASSLLAGERYEQYF
TGTGCCAGCTCGCTCCTAGCGGGGGAACGCTACGAGCAGTACTTC
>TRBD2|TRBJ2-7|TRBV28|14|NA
CAARQLAAPYEQYF
TGTGCCGCCCGCCAACTAGCGGCCCCCTACGAGCAGTACTTC
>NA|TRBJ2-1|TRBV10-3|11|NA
CATRDYNEQFF
TGTGCCACCCGGGACTACAATGAGCAGTTCTTC
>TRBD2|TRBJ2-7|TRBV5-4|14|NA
CASSPAGLPYEQYF
TGTGCCAGCAGCCCCGCGGGACTACCCTACGAGCAGTACTTC
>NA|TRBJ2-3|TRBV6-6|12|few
CASTGREDTQYF
TGTGCCAGCACGGGGCGAGAAGATACGCAGTATTTT
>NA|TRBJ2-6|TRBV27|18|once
CASSSPAGTFSGANVLTF
TGTGCCAGCAGTTCCCCGGCAGGGACCTTCTCTGGGGCCAACGTCCTGACTTTC
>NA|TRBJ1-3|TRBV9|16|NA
CASSLQGGGSGNTIYF
TGTGCCAGCAGCCTACAAGGCGGGGGCAGTGGAAACACCATATATTTT
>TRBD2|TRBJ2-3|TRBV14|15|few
CASSRGAGVTDTQYF
TGTGCCAGCAGCCGGGGAGCGGGAGTTACAGATACGCAGTATTTT
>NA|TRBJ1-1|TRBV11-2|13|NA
CASTQRTTAEAFF
TGTGCCAGCACCCAACGGACGACAGCTGAAGCTTTCTTT
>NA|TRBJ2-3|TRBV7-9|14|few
CASSSGTFTDTQYF
TGTGCCAGCAGCTCAGGGACCTTCACAGATACGCAGTATTTT
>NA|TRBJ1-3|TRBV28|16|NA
CASGYGQLNSGNTIYF
TGTGCCAGCGGATACGGACAGTTGAACTCTGGAAACACCATATATTTT
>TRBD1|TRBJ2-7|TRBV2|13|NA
CASRGQGNYEQYF
TGTGCCAGCAGGGGACAGGGAAACTACGAGCAGTACTTC
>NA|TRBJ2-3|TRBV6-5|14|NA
CASSPSFSADTQYF
TGTGCCAGCAGTCCTTCCTTCTCGGCAGATACGCAGTATTTT
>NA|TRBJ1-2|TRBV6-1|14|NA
CASSDRNSYYGYTF
TGTGCCAGCAGTGACCGGAACAGTTACTATGGCTACACCTTC
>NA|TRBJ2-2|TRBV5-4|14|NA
CASRAVGNTGELFF
TGTGCCAGCAGAGCCGTAGGAAACACCGGGGAGCTGTTTTTT
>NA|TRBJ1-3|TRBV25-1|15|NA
CASSEPGTAGNTIYF
TGTGCCAGCAGTGAACCCGGGACTGCTGGAAACACCATATATTTT
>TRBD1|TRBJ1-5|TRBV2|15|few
CASSAGTGVGQPQHF
TGTGCCAGCAGTGCCGGGACAGGGGTAGGCCAGCCCCAGCATTTT